This T cell receptor beta chain appears in the sequencing data of a study of T cell repertoires in cytomegalovirus infection. Study as a whole: It can be stated that public TCR beta signatures indicated CMV infection as well as a matching HLA type. Findings of the study overall: The study identified carriers of CMV plus the relevant HLA from cumulative public TCR beta family frequency.

CDR3 length: 13 amino acids. Germline V gives CDR1 SGHTA, CDR2 FQGNSA. The V end lost 1 base, the J end lost 15 bases, and 13 bases lay between the germline ends. TCRdb reanalysed the reads using MiXCR and keeps one entry per CDR3 protein. Altogether over 85,000 distinct CDR3 sequences are present, approximately 15% being singletons, with the ten largest covering about 8.8%. This clonotype was detected ten times or more. Its specificity is not known. The sample taken for sequencing was PBMCs. This TCR derives from a human donor in good health (CMV status not recorded). Some clones in this sample may be carry-over from other donors' samples. The chain joins TRBV7-2 to TRBJ1-6, with D hard to call. The CDR3 coding sequence is TGTGCCAGCAGCTTAGGCGGAGACCGGGTCCTCCACTTT. Amino acids: CASSLGGDRVLHF. The complete variable domain, with remaining parts taken from reference TRBV7-2 and TRBJ1-6, reads GAGVSQSPSNKVTEKGKDVELRCDPISGHTALYWYRQSLGQGLEFLIYFQGNSAPDKSGLPSDRFSAERTGGSVSTLTIQRTQQEDSAVYLCASSLGGDRVLHFGNGTRLTVT.